These 2 T cell receptor beta chains share one sample of origin, sequenced in a study of cytomegalovirus exposure and HLA in healthy donors. The PCR employed 60 Vbeta primers together with 13 Jbeta primers. Using immunoSEQ multiplex PCR, the repertoire was profiled, and TCRdb retains in-frame clones only, with some absent. The table lists about 180,000 clones, about 81% of them singletons. Sequencing was performed on PBMCs. These receptors came from a man aged 40-55 years in good health and CMV-seronegative.

The chain recombines TRBV9 with TRBJ2-3, with 7 bases matching TRBD2. The V segment lost 1 base and the J segment 5 bases; nucleotides outside the gene matches: 10. Per the germline V gene, CDR1 is SGDLS and CDR2 is YYNGEE. CDR3 size: 16 residues. In DNA, the CDR3 is TGTGCCAGCAGCGTACACCCAGCGGGGAGGGTAGATACGCAGTATTTT. Residues: CASSVHPAGRVDTQYF. The full variable domain, rest sourced from reference TRBV9 and TRBJ2-3, is DSGVTQTPKHLITATGQRVTLRCSPRSGDLSVYWYQQSLDQGLQFLIQYYNGEERAKGNILERFSAQQFPDLHSELNLSSLELGDSALYFCASSVHPAGRVDTQYFGPGTRLTVL.

This chain's CDR3 is CASSLVGAVLTYEQYF. CDR3 sequence (DNA): TGTGCCAGCAGCTTAGTAGGGGCAGTCCTAACCTACGAGCAGTACTTC. The chain carries TRBV7-8 and TRBJ2-7, with a weak D call TRBD1 (5 bases). The V end lost 1 base, the J end lost 2 bases, and 15 bases lay between the germline ends. The CDR3 is 16 amino acids. CDR1 SGHVS and CDR2 FQNEAQ come from the germline V gene.